This T cell receptor beta chain was observed in a study of blood T cell repertoires in COVID-19. Study background: Samples taken during acute and convalescent COVID-19 were collected in the United States, Italy and Spain. The analysed material was cDNA or gDNA that came from T cells, B-cell-depleted T cells, or PBMCs.

The CDR3 has 16 residues. The germline gives CDR1 SGHKS, CDR2 YYEKEE (reference sequence). V was cut by 0 bases and J by 5 bases, with 15 bases left in between. Per the original methods: Nucleated cell number was recorded as an estimate derived from reference gene primer amplification. The repertoire was sequenced with immunoSEQ multiplex PCR; TCRdb's copy has only in-frame clones and lacks some. The V and J calls and the clone size are those of that table, but D and trimming were determined from the DNA. The data show approximately 190,000 clones, with roughly 85% seen just once and roughly 5% held by the top ten. This clone has a handful of counts.

The sample taken for sequencing was peripheral blood. The clonotype originates from a woman aged 25 to 45 with acute or convalescent COVID-19. This sequence joins TRBV5-5 and TRBJ1-5; D ambiguous. In nucleotides, the CDR3 is TGTGCCAGCAGCTTGGGTGCTAACAGCGGGTATCAGCCCCAGCATTTT. It specifies CASSLGANSGYQPQHF.